The 9 T cell receptor beta chains below come from one sample, sequenced in a study of blood T cell repertoires in COVID-19. The assay was immunoSEQ multiplex PCR, and TCRdb's table has in-frame clones only and misses some. The table shows roughly 68,000 clones, with 76% occurring only once. Sequenced input: peripheral blood. The receptors here all came from a man aged 60 to 69 with COVID-19, enrolled during active disease.

This clone was seen more than once but under ten times. The chain links TRBV6-6 to TRBJ1-6; tentative D call: TRBD1 (5 bases). The CDR3 sequence is 14 residues long. Germline values: CDR1 MNHNY, CDR2 SVGAGI (reference sequence). The ends were cut back, 5 bases at V and 10 bases at J, with 15 bases in the middle. The chain's CDR3 is CASSQANRGSPLHF. CDR3 bases: TGTGCCAGCAGTCAAGCGAACCGGGGGTCACCCCTCCACTTT.

The CDR3 region has the DNA TGTGCCAGCAGCTTGGAGAGTGCGGGTGAAGCTTTCTTT. Encoded protein: CASSLESAGEAFF. The chain employs TRBV11-2 and TRBJ1-1; D gene unclear. Germline lookup yields CDR1 SGHAT and CDR2 FQNNGV. The length of the CDR3 is 13 residues. The ends were cut back, 3 bases at V and 7 bases at J, with 12 bases in the middle.

The V and J genes are TRBV27 and TRBJ2-1, with TRBD2 matching over 7 bases. In germline, CDR1 is MNHEY, CDR2 SMNVEV (reference sequence). V was pared by 6 bases and J by 10 bases, with 12 bases of the junction left unmatched. This CDR3 has 14 residues. The CDR3 sequence: CASSKPGLKEEQFF. CDR3 nucleotides: TGTGCCAGCAGCAAGCCGGGACTAAAGGAAGAGCAGTTCTTC.

The chain is built from TRBV11-2 and TRBJ2-7, with D perhaps matching TRBD1 (5 bases). CDR3 length: 14 residues. Germline V gene lookup returns CDR1 SGHAT and CDR2 FQNNGV. The V gene lost 0 bases and the J gene lost 4 bases, with 10 bases spanning the gap. CDR3 sequence (DNA): TGTGCCAGCAGCTTAGAGCGCAGGGATTACGAGCAGTACTTC. Translating gives CASSLERRDYEQYF. Looking up the rest from reference TRBV11-2 and TRBJ2-7 gives the full variable domain: EAGVAQSPRYKIIEKRQSVAFWCNPISGHATLYWYQQILGQGPKLLIQFQNNGVVDDSQLPKDRFSAERLKGVDSTLKIQPAKLEDSAVYLCASSLERRDYEQYFGPGTRLTVT.

V usage is TRBV5-4 and J usage is TRBJ2-6, with D hard to call. Trimming took 3 bases from V and 2 from J, leaving 3 bases between them. This CDR3 region has 13 residues. Germline CDR1 and CDR2: SGHNT and YYREEE (reference sequence). The CDR3 spells CASSYTGANVLTF. In nucleotides, the CDR3 is TGTGCCAGCAGCTACACTGGGGCCAACGTCCTGACTTTC.

Remarks on this clone: Other DNA sequences in the sample encode the same CDR3. The chain links TRBV7-3 to TRBJ2-5, with D perhaps TRBD2 (5 bases). CDR3 length: 13 residues. CDR1 and CDR2 from the germline V gene are SGHTA and FQGTGA. V shed 5 bases and J shed 5 bases, with 12 bases lying between them. In DNA, the CDR3 is TGTGCCAGCAGCCAGGAAAGGGAGGAGACCCAGTACTTC. It translates to CASSQEREETQYF. Combining the CDR3 with reference TRBV7-3 and TRBJ2-5 gives the whole variable domain GAGVSQTPSNKVTEKGKYVELRCDPISGHTALYWYRQSLGQGPEFLIYFQGTGAADDSGLPNDRFFAVRPEGSVSTLKIQRTERGDSAVYLCASSQEREETQYFGPGTRLLVL.

In its sample, this clone was seen a few times. The CDR3 is CSASPRGYAGNTIYF. Here the CDR3 DNA reads TGCAGTGCTAGTCCTCGGGGGTACGCTGGAAACACCATATATTTT. The rearrangement links TRBV20-1 to TRBJ1-3, with D perhaps matching TRBD1 (5 bases). Germline V CDR1 and CDR2: DFQATT, SNEGSKA (reference sequence). Trimming pared 3 bases from V and 2 bases from J, leaving 14 bases between. The CDR3 runs 15 residues.

The chain is built from TRBV3-1 (or the pseudogene TRBV3-2) and TRBJ2-5; TRBD2 matches 8 bases. The V and J ends lost 3 bases and 4 bases, in that order; junction bases with no gene match: 7. Germline values: CDR1 LGHDT, CDR2 YNNKEL (reference sequence). The CDR3 contains 15 residues. The CDR3 is CASSQNTGGGETQYF. CDR3 sequence (DNA): TGTGCCAGCAGCCAGAATACGGGAGGGGGAGAGACCCAGTACTTC.

The chain recombines TRBV6-5 with TRBJ2-2, with TRBD2 matching over 11 bases. Germline CDR1 is MNHEY and CDR2 is SVGAGI. The CDR3 totals 15 residues. The ends lost 7 bases at V and 1 base at J; junction bases unmatched: 2. Here the CDR3 DNA reads TGTGCCAGCACCGGACTAGCGGGGAACACCGGGGAGCTGTTTTTT. Translation: CASTGLAGNTGELFF.